What follows describes a single T cell receptor (beta chain). Antigen specificity is unknown. This entry belongs to a study of T cell responses to AZD1222 COVID-19 vaccine. Notes on the study in general: Donors skewed white British and female; clonal diversity was possibly underestimated. Recipients of AZD1222 seropositive at baseline numbered only five or six. Nearly half of the spike-specific TCRs reportedly recognize variant regions that carry no mutations. An increase in Spike-specific TCR breadth and depth was observed after two AZD1222 doses.

V lost 5 bases, J lost 1 base, and 6 bases stayed unmatched. CDR3 length equals 16 residues. Germline assignment: CDR1 SGHAT and CDR2 FQNNGV. Assay: immunoSEQ multiplex PCR; the TCRdb copy retains only in-frame clones and omits some. The sample contains about 110,000 clones, 89% of which appear only once. Sequences were derived from peripheral blood, sampled on day 0 of MenACWY control vaccination. The origin of this receptor is an adult in good health. The J gene is TRBJ1-1, the V gene TRBV11-2, with 11 bases identical to TRBD1. CDR3 DNA: TGTGCCAGCAGCCCTAGGACAGGGGGCGCGAACACTGAAGCTTTCTTT. Translation gives CASSPRTGGANTEAFF.